The entry below gives a single T cell receptor (beta chain) sequence along with its context. Method: immunoSEQ multiplex PCR; TCRdb's copy keeps in-frame clones and lacks some. The table records approximately 500,000 clones, approximately 83% of them present only once. The data belong to a study of blood T cell repertoires in COVID-19. The CDR3 is 15 amino acids. Deletions cut 4 bases from V and 6 bases from J, with 19 bases between. CDR1 is SGHRS, CDR2 YFSETQ, per germline. This TCR was recovered from a human donor in a cohort sampled during active COVID-19. Material for sequencing was peripheral blood. V gene TRBV5-1 combines with J gene TRBJ2-5; D is possibly TRBD2 (5 bases). As DNA, the CDR3 is TGCGCCAGCAGCCAGACGCACGCGGAGGCGAAGACCCAGTACTTC. It codes for CASSQTHAEAKTQYF.